The 10 T cell receptor beta chains below were found in one sample sequenced in a study of Tregs in tolerant kidney transplant recipients. Clones were sequenced by immunoSEQ multiplex PCR, and TCRdb holds only the in-frame ones, with some missing. The sample includes fewer than 55,000 clones, 89% seen only once; the top ten take about 14%. Related graft donors supplied nonmyeloablative bone marrow transplants, and mixed chimerism was transient. This sample comprised CD8+ T cells from blood (PBMCs), obtained 12 months after the transplant. Receptors were obtained from a human patient who received a combined kidney and bone marrow transplant. These T cells may partly come from the graft donor.

This chain connects TRBV27 to TRBJ1-6; 7 nucleotides line up with TRBD1. The CDR3 length is 14 residues. J was trimmed by 8 bases and V by 3 bases; bases with no gene match: 4. Per germline, CDR1 MNHEY and CDR2 SMNVEV (reference sequence). The CDR3 sequence: CASSFTGVYSPLHF. In nucleotides, the CDR3 is TGTGCCAGCAGTTTTACAGGGGTTTATTCACCCCTCCACTTT.

The rearrangement uses TRBV4-2 and TRBJ2-6; 10 bases are shared with TRBD1. Germline values: CDR1 LGHNA, CDR2 YNFKEQ. J gave up 2 bases and V 3 bases, and 4 bases lay outside the gene matches. The CDR3 runs 17 residues. The CDR3 loop is CASSQWDRGAGANVLTF. The DNA for the CDR3 is TGTGCCAGCAGCCAGTGGGACAGGGGTGCTGGGGCCAACGTCCTGACTTTC.

The chain uses TRBV10-2 and TRBJ2-4, with TRBD2 as a possible D gene (5 bases). The V and J ends lost 8 bases and 0 bases respectively, with 17 bases between them. The V gene's germline CDR1 is WSHSY and CDR2 SAAADI. The CDR3 covers 16 residues. CDR3 protein: CASGWKEAKAKNIQYF. The CDR3 DNA reads TGCGCCAGCGGATGGAAGGAGGCAAAAGCCAAAAACATTCAGTACTTC.

The chain combines TRBV7-7 with TRBJ2-3; maybe TRBD1 (6 bases). The CDR3 contains 14 residues. The V end lost 1 base, the J end lost 2 bases, and 7 bases lay between the germline ends. Germline lookup yields CDR1 SSHAT and CDR2 FNYEAQ (reference sequence). The CDR3 bases are TGTGCCAGCAGCTTAGGGACAGTCACAGATACGCAGTATTTT. It is translated as CASSLGTVTDTQYF.

The V and J genes are TRBV27 and TRBJ1-5; possibly TRBD1 for D (6 bases). Trimming shortened V by 3 bases and J by 9 bases, and 18 bases separated the two germline ends. The length of the CDR3 is 15 residues. The germline gives CDR1 MNHEY, CDR2 SMNVEV (reference sequence). The CDR3 here is CASSFGGAGVGPQHF. CDR3 sequence (DNA): TGTGCCAGCAGTTTTGGGGGGGCCGGTGTTGGGCCCCAGCATTTT.

The rearrangement uses TRBV6-1 and TRBJ2-7; 11 nucleotides agree with TRBD1. The CDR3 has 14 residues. Germline CDR1 is MNHNS and CDR2 is SASEGT. Trimming took 3 bases from V and 4 from J; bases not matched to a gene: 2. CDR3 bases: TGTGCCAGCAGTGAGGGGACAGGGGGATACGAGCAGTACTTC. Encoded protein: CASSEGTGGYEQYF.

The V gene is TRBV11-2, the J gene TRBJ2-5, with D possibly matching TRBD2 (5 bases). This CDR3 has 17 amino acids. V was cut by 6 bases and J by 0 bases, with 20 bases left in between. CDR1 is SGHAT, CDR2 FQNNGV, per germline. The CDR3 DNA follows: TGTGCCAGCAGTGCAGCCGTAACTAGGGCCCACCAAGAGACCCAGTACTTC. Translation: CASSAAVTRAHQETQYF.

The chain recombines TRBV9 with TRBJ2-2; 8 bases align to TRBD1. Germline lookup yields CDR1 SGDLS and CDR2 YYNGEE. V was pared by 1 base and J by 3 bases, with 8 bases of the junction left unmatched. The CDR3 totals 17 residues. The CDR3 DNA reads TGTGCCAGCAGCGTACACTTGGACAGGGAGGACACCGGGGAGCTGTTTTTT. This translates into CASSVHLDREDTGELFF. Complete variable domain (other parts from reference TRBV9 and TRBJ2-2): DSGVTQTPKHLITATGQRVTLRCSPRSGDLSVYWYQQSLDQGLQFLIQYYNGEERAKGNILERFSAQQFPDLHSELNLSSLELGDSALYFCASSVHLDREDTGELFFGEGSRLTVL.

The rearrangement joins TRBV19 to TRBJ1-5, with 10 bases aligning to TRBD1. J was trimmed by 4 bases and V by 11 bases; bases with no gene match: 5. This CDR3 is 13 amino acids long. CDR1 is LNHDA, CDR2 SQIVND, per germline (reference sequence). The CDR3 region is CAADRGQNQPQHF. The CDR3, as DNA: TGTGCCGCAGACAGGGGGCAGAATCAGCCCCAGCATTTT.

CDR3 nucleotide sequence: TGCGCCAGCAGCCAAGTTCCTAGCGGGTCCAAAAACATTCAGTACTTC. Translated, it gives CASSQVPSGSKNIQYF. The chain combines TRBV4-1 with TRBJ2-4; 8 bases align to TRBD2. This CDR3 spans 16 amino acids. The junction had 4 bases not matched to a gene; V was cut back by 1 base and J by 2 bases. The germline CDR1 and CDR2 sequences are MGHRA and YSYEKL.